Listed here are 30 T cell receptor beta chains from one sample, sequenced in a study of CD8+ T cells in alopecia areata (dated by TCRdb to 2017 to 2018). The library was produced with the immunoSEQ multiplex PCR assay. RNA was extracted from all samples and reverse transcribed into cDNA as template for TCR sequencing. This immuneACCESS table, as held by TCRdb, lists in-frame sequences with V and J called but not all clones. Of the missing ones, under half trace to an unresolved V gene in checked studies; the others have no known cause. Across this sample there are about 110,000 clones, with over 55% seen only once. 20% to 30% of the sample is held by the ten biggest clonotypes. The sample comprised NKG2D-low CD8+ T cells sorted from blood. This sample's cell subset or site label indicates: sorted CD8+ NKG2D-low blood T cells. All receptors derive from a human donor with alopecia areata.

The V gene is TRBV7-9, the J gene TRBJ2-1; maybe TRBD2 (6 bases). Trimming stripped 5 bases from V and 7 bases from J, with 12 bases between. CDR1 and CDR2 from the germline V gene are SEHNR and FQNEAQ (reference sequence). The CDR3 spans 13 residues. The CDR3 is CASSPNRENEQFF. The CDR3 nucleotides are TGTGCCAGCAGCCCGAATCGGGAGAATGAGCAGTTCTTC.

This chain connects TRBV6-5 to TRBJ2-3; D not resolved. With 0 bases removed from V and 0 bases from J, the gap between germline ends came to 10 bases. The CDR3 loop spans 16 amino acids. The germline CDR1 and CDR2 sequences are MNHEY and SVGAGI. The CDR3 region is CASSYSIRSSTDTQYF. Here the CDR3 DNA reads TGTGCCAGCAGTTACTCGATCAGGTCTAGCACAGATACGCAGTATTTT.

Only a few counts were recorded for this clone. V is TRBV10-2 and J is TRBJ2-1; maybe TRBD2 (6 bases). Trimming shortened V by 6 bases and J by 1 base, and 7 bases separated the two germline ends. The CDR3 has 13 amino acids. Germline V CDR1 and CDR2: WSHSY, SAAADI. CDR3: CASRDYSYNEQFF. CDR3 in DNA: TGCGCCAGCAGGGACTATTCCTACAATGAGCAGTTCTTC.

This chain joins TRBV28 and TRBJ2-1, with D uncertain. Trimming shortened V by 3 bases and J by 1 base, and 7 bases separated the two germline ends. The CDR3 spans 14 residues. The germline gives CDR1 MDHEN, CDR2 SYDVKM. This CDR3 is CASSFLVSYNEQFF. The CDR3 DNA is TGTGCCAGCAGTTTTTTAGTATCCTACAATGAGCAGTTCTTC.

This clone came up a few times. The genes are TRBV29-1 and TRBJ2-1; 7 bases line up with TRBD2. In germline, CDR1 is SQVTM, CDR2 ANQGSEA. The CDR3 is 16 residues long. With 4 bases clipped from V and 5 bases from J, the junction kept 14 bases outside the gene matches. CDR3 region: CSVGGARGGPDNEQFF. CDR3 in DNA: TGCAGCGTTGGAGGAGCTAGGGGAGGGCCAGACAATGAGCAGTTCTTC.

This clone was seen a handful of times. The chain joins TRBV7-9 to TRBJ1-1; D is perhaps TRBD1 (5 bases). Trimming left V 3 bases short and J 0 bases short, with 11 bases between. The CDR3 has 15 residues. The V gene's germline CDR1 is SEHNR and CDR2 FQNEAQ (reference sequence). CDR3 loop: CASSLRGALNTEAFF. DNA for the CDR3: TGTGCCAGCAGCTTGAGAGGGGCCCTGAACACTGAAGCTTTCTTT. The variable domain in full, with the rest retrieved from reference TRBV7-9 and TRBJ1-1, is DTGVSQNPRHKITKRGQNVTFRCDPISEHNRLYWYRQTLGQGPEFLTYFQNEAQLEKSRLLSDRFSAERPKGSFSTLEIQRTEQGDSAMYLCASSLRGALNTEAFFGQGTRLTVV.

The V call is TRBV27, the J call TRBJ1-1; TRBD1 matches 8 bases. This CDR3 has 13 residues. The V gene end was trimmed by 6 bases and the J gene end by 4 bases; junction bases not matched to a gene: 4. CDR1 MNHEY and CDR2 SMNVEV come from the germline V gene (reference sequence). CDR3 DNA sequence: TGTGCCAGCAGCCAGGGGGCCAGCACTGAAGCTTTCTTT. Its protein is CASSQGASTEAFF.

The chain carries TRBV19 and TRBJ2-7; D unclear. The CDR3 contains 14 residues. Per germline, CDR1 LNHDA and CDR2 SQIVND (reference sequence). V dropped 3 bases and J dropped 0 bases, with 9 bases sitting between them. The CDR3: CASSIVRSSYEQYF. As DNA, the CDR3 is TGTGCCAGTAGTATTGTACGGAGCTCCTACGAGCAGTACTTC.

V usage is TRBV5-1 and J usage is TRBJ2-1, with D possibly called TRBD1 or TRBD2 (5 bases each). Germline CDR1 SGHRS, CDR2 YFSETQ. Trimming took 4 bases from V and 2 from J, leaving 13 bases between them. This CDR3 is built from 15 residues. CDR3 nucleotide sequence: TGCGCCAGCAGCCCCGGGACGTCGACCTACAATGAGCAGTTCTTC. Amino acid sequence: CASSPGTSTYNEQFF.

The chain has TRBV6-5 and TRBJ2-2; D unresolved. From germline, CDR1 is MNHEY and CDR2 SVGAGI. The V gene lost 6 bases and the J gene lost 5 bases, with 7 bases spanning the gap. There are 12 residues in the CDR3. CDR3 sequence reads: CASSVATGELFF. As DNA, the CDR3 is TGTGCCAGCAGCGTAGCTACCGGGGAGCTGTTTTTT.

This clone was picked up a small number of times. The rearrangement uses TRBV28 and TRBJ2-5, with 10 bases fitting TRBD1. J lost 5 bases, V lost 5 bases, and 8 bases had no gene match. This CDR3 spans 15 amino acids. CDR1 MDHEN and CDR2 SYDVKM come from the germline V gene. The CDR3 protein is CASSPRDRGHETQYF. The CDR3 DNA is TGTGCCAGCAGTCCCCGGGACAGGGGACACGAGACCCAGTACTTC. The variable domain in full, completed from reference TRBV28 and TRBJ2-5, reads DVKVTQSSRYLVKRTGEKVFLECVQDMDHENMFWYRQDPGLGLRLIYFSYDVKMKEKGDIPEGYSVSREKKERFSLILESASTNQTSMYLCASSPRDRGHETQYFGPGTRLLVL.

This clone came up once. The chain links TRBV27 to TRBJ2-1, with D possibly TRBD1 on 5 matching bases. CDR3 length: 17 residues. Trimming took off 5 bases at V and 0 bases at J, with 17 bases between the two ends. The germline V gene has CDR1 MNHEY and CDR2 SMNVEV (reference sequence). CDR3 coding DNA: TGTGCCAGCAGTCCACGACAGTCACCGCACTCCTACAATGAGCAGTTCTTC. Its translation: CASSPRQSPHSYNEQFF.

The V and J genes are TRBV6-1 and TRBJ2-2; D possibly corresponds to TRBD2 (6 bases). CDR1 and CDR2 from the germline V gene are MNHNS and SASEGT. This CDR3 spans 14 amino acids. V was clipped by 7 bases and J by 7 bases, with 16 bases between them. CDR3 sequence (DNA): TGTGCCAGCAATGATCCCTCGGGACTCGGGGAGCTGTTTTTT. It translates to CASNDPSGLGELFF.

V is TRBV29-1 and J is TRBJ1-1; D might be TRBD1 (5 bases). This CDR3 spans 11 amino acids. Trimming stripped 1 base from V and 10 bases from J, with 10 bases between. Per germline, CDR1 SQVTM and CDR2 ANQGSEA. CDR3 nucleotides: TGCAGCGTTGAAGGGGGCCAGCGAGCTTTCTTT. Protein: CSVEGGQRAFF. The full variable domain, its missing parts supplied by reference TRBV29-1 and TRBJ1-1, is SAVISQKPSRDICQRGTSLTIQCQVDSQVTMMFWYRQQPGQSLTLIATANQGSEATYESGFVIDKFPISRPNLTFSTLTVSNMSPEDSSIYLCSVEGGQRAFFGQGTRLTVV.

V is TRBV28 and J is TRBJ2-7; D is unresolved. CDR1 is MDHEN, CDR2 SYDVKM, per germline. The CDR3 covers 12 residues. The V end lost 3 bases, the J end lost 2 bases, and 5 bases lay between the germline ends. DNA of the CDR3: TGTGCCAGCAGTTTCATCACCTACGAGCAGTACTTC. Translating gives CASSFITYEQYF. The entire variable domain, with the rest obtained from reference TRBV28 and TRBJ2-7, is as follows: DVKVTQSSRYLVKRTGEKVFLECVQDMDHENMFWYRQDPGLGLRLIYFSYDVKMKEKGDIPEGYSVSREKKERFSLILESASTNQTSMYLCASSFITYEQYFGPGTRLTVT.

The gene calls are TRBV29-1 and TRBJ2-5; unclear D gene. V was shortened by 4 bases and J by 1 base, with 10 bases between the two germline ends. Germline loops: CDR1 SQVTM, CDR2 ANQGSEA. This CDR3 spans 13 amino acids. CDR3 bases: TGCAGCGTTGGGCGCCTATCCCAAGAGACCCAGTACTTC. This encodes CSVGRLSQETQYF.

This clone was seen more than once but under ten times. The chain uses TRBV10-3 and TRBJ1-1; D gene ambiguous. The germline gives CDR1 ENHRY, CDR2 SYGVKD. The CDR3 has 15 amino acids. The V end lost 4 bases, the J end lost 0 bases, and 12 bases lay between the germline ends. For the CDR3, the DNA is TGTGCCATCAGTGTAGGGCAGGTCGTGAACACTGAAGCTTTCTTT. Amino acids: CAISVGQVVNTEAFF.

The rearrangement links TRBV2 to TRBJ1-2; no definite D call. The V and J ends lost 6 bases and 8 bases respectively, with 10 bases between them. This CDR3 has 11 amino acids. CDR1 and CDR2 (germline): SNHLY, FYNNEI. The chain's CDR3 is CASRDWWGYTF. The CDR3, as DNA: TGTGCCAGCAGAGATTGGTGGGGCTACACCTTC.

This clone was seen only a few times. The gene calls are TRBV7-9 and TRBJ2-1; TRBD2 agrees at 13 bases. J lost 8 bases, V lost 5 bases, and 9 bases had no gene match. This CDR3 is built from 16 residues. Germline V gives CDR1 SEHNR, CDR2 FQNEAQ (reference sequence). The CDR3 is CASSGTTSGRRDEQFF. The CDR3 DNA sequence: TGTGCCAGCAGCGGAACGACTAGCGGGAGGAGAGATGAGCAGTTCTTC.

V is TRBV9 and J is TRBJ2-1; no reliable D call. CDR1 is SGDLS, CDR2 YYNGEE, per germline. The V end lost 3 bases, the J end lost 8 bases, and 18 bases lay between the germline ends. This CDR3 is 15 amino acids long. The CDR3 region has the DNA TGTGCCAGCAGCGGACCCGGGCTAAGCGTCGATGAGCAGTTCTTC. It translates to CASSGPGLSVDEQFF.

The chain joins TRBV30 to TRBJ2-3; TRBD2 matches at 14 bases. V shed 1 base and J 8 bases; nucleotides not matched to a gene: 5. The CDR3 has 15 residues. Germline V gives CDR1 GTSNPN, CDR2 SVGIG (reference sequence). The CDR3 spells CAWSGTSGRIGTQYF. Written as DNA, the CDR3 is TGTGCCTGGAGTGGGACTAGCGGGAGGATCGGTACGCAGTATTTT. Complete variable domain (other parts from reference TRBV30 and TRBJ2-3): SQTIHQWPATLVQPVGSPLSLECTVEGTSNPNLYWYRQAAGRGLQLLFYSVGIGQISSEVPQNLSASRPQDRQFILSSKKLLLSDSGFYLCAWSGTSGRIGTQYFGPGTRLTVL.

This chain connects TRBV6-4 to TRBJ2-2; the D gene is possibly TRBD2 (6 bases). The CDR3 has 17 residues. Germline CDR1 MRHNA, CDR2 SNTAGT. With 8 bases removed from V and 3 bases from J, the gap between germline ends came to 22 bases. CDR3 region: CASPRIRPRRDTGELFF. The CDR3 DNA is TGTGCCAGCCCAAGAATCCGACCCCGGAGGGACACCGGGGAGCTGTTTTTT.

The chain couples TRBV18 to TRBJ2-6; 11 bases align to TRBD1. This CDR3 has 18 residues. V lost 7 bases, J lost 2 bases, and 10 bases stayed unmatched. Germline V gene sequence: CDR1 KGHSH, CDR2 LQKENI. DNA of the CDR3: TGTGCCAGCTTTTCACCATGGGACAGGGGGACTGGGGCCAACGTCCTGACTTTC. Its translation: CASFSPWDRGTGANVLTF.

V is TRBV6-6 and J is TRBJ1-2; perhaps TRBD1 as D (5 bases). This CDR3 comprises 14 residues. Germline CDR1 and CDR2: MNHNY and SVGAGI (reference sequence). V was shortened by 6 bases and J by 4 bases, with 15 bases between the two germline ends. CDR3 nucleotides: TGTGCCAGCAGCAGCCTGGGGCCAGGCTATGGCTACACCTTC. Its translation is CASSSLGPGYGYTF.

The genes are TRBV2 and TRBJ2-1, with D perhaps matching TRBD2 (5 bases). The CDR3 runs to 15 residues. With 8 bases removed from V and 5 bases from J, the gap between germline ends came to 19 bases. Per germline, CDR1 SNHLY and CDR2 FYNNEI. CDR3 nucleotides: TGTGCCAGCCCTAAACGAACGGGGATAAACAATGAGCAGTTCTTC. Encoded protein: CASPKRTGINNEQFF.

V and J are TRBV5-1 and TRBJ2-7; D is undetermined. Trimming took 0 bases from V and 0 from J, leaving 7 bases between them. The CDR3 covers 14 residues. The germline gives CDR1 SGHRS, CDR2 YFSETQ. The DNA of the CDR3 is TGCGCCAGCAGCTTGGCGGCGGCCTCCTACGAGCAGTACTTC. Translating it yields CASSLAAASYEQYF.

The rearrangement joins TRBV5-1 to TRBJ2-7; D not certain. The germline V gene has CDR1 SGHRS and CDR2 YFSETQ. V lost 3 bases and J 2 bases, leaving 24 bases between the germline ends. The CDR3 sequence is 18 residues long. CDR3 loop: CASSSYTIGKRLPYEQYF. The CDR3 DNA reads as TGCGCCAGCAGCTCATACACCATAGGAAAAAGGCTCCCCTACGAGCAGTACTTC. Looking up the rest from reference TRBV5-1 and TRBJ2-7 gives the full variable domain: KAGVTQTPRYLIKTRGQQVTLSCSPISGHRSVSWYQQTPGQGLQFLFEYFSETQRNKGNFPGRFSGRQFSNSRSEMNVSTLELGDSALYLCASSSYTIGKRLPYEQYFGPGTRLTVT.

In the case of this clone: Other DNA sequences in this sample translate to the same CDR3. V gene TRBV27 combines with J gene TRBJ2-1, with 8 positions matching TRBD1. Germline lookup yields CDR1 MNHEY and CDR2 SMNVEV (reference sequence). The J segment lost 4 bases and the V segment lost 3 bases, leaving 5 bases of the junction unmatched. The CDR3 runs 15 residues. The CDR3 region is CASSFRQGAYNEQFF. CDR3 nucleotide sequence: TGTGCCAGCAGTTTTAGGCAGGGGGCATACAATGAGCAGTTCTTC.

A single count supports this clone. The rearrangement links TRBV2 to TRBJ1-2; D unclear. V dropped 10 bases and J dropped 6 bases, with 15 bases sitting between them. Germline V gives CDR1 SNHLY, CDR2 FYNNEI. This CDR3 is 12 amino acids long. The CDR3 region is CANKGRPNGYTF. CDR3 DNA sequence: TGTGCCAATAAAGGACGGCCGAATGGCTACACCTTC.

This clone turned up a few times. CDR3: CASGRDSGANVLTF. The CDR3 DNA reads as TGTGCCAGCGGGAGGGACTCTGGGGCCAACGTCCTGACTTTC. The chain employs TRBV27 and TRBJ2-6; TRBD2 aligns across 7 bases. The CDR3 consists of 14 residues. V lost 8 bases and J lost 0; bases outside the gene matches: 1. CDR1 and CDR2 (germline): MNHEY, SMNVEV (reference sequence).